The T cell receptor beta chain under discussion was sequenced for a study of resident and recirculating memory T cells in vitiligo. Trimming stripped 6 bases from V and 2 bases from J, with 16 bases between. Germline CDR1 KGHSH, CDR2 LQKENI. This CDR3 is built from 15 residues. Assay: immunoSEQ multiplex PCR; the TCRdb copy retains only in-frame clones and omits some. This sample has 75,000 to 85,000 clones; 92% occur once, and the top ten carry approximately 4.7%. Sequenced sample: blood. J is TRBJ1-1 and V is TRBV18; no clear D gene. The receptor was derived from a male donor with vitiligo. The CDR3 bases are TGTGCCAGCTCCTCATTTGGGGAGCGAAACACTGAAGCTTTCTTT. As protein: CASSSFGERNTEAFF.